This T cell receptor (beta chain) was profiled in a study of shared clonotypes between healthy human individuals. In regard to this clone: The antigen remains undetermined. This sample includes further DNA sequences coding for the same CDR3.

There are 13 residues in the CDR3. Germline V lookup: CDR1 MDHEN, CDR2 SYDVKM. Between the trimmed V and J ends, which lost 6 bases and 3 bases, there was a span of 11 bases. Assay used: immunoSEQ multiplex PCR; TCRdb lists only in-frame clones, some missing. Of about 2.2 million clones listed, approximately 94% are singletons. Study findings and constraints: With few donors, the genetic and exposure-history diversity represented was limited.

The naive CD8 fraction comprised CD45RO-negative cells positively selected for CCR7 and excluded terminally differentiated effector memory CD45RA+ cells. Donors, without exception, were Caucasian adults residing in Nashville, Tennessee. The sequenced material came from naive CD8+ T cells from PBMCs. V and J are TRBV28 and TRBJ1-1; D perhaps matches TRBD1 (5 bases). The receptor comes from a man younger than 35 in good health. Some clones in this sample may be carry-over from other donors' samples. The DNA for the CDR3 is TGTGCCAGCAGCCTTCTGGGGGACACTGAAGCTTTCTTT. This gives the protein CASSLLGDTEAFF. Supplemented by reference TRBV28 and TRBJ1-1, the full variable domain reads DVKVTQSSRYLVKRTGEKVFLECVQDMDHENMFWYRQDPGLGLRLIYFSYDVKMKEKGDIPEGYSVSREKKERFSLILESASTNQTSMYLCASSLLGDTEAFFGQGTRLTVV.